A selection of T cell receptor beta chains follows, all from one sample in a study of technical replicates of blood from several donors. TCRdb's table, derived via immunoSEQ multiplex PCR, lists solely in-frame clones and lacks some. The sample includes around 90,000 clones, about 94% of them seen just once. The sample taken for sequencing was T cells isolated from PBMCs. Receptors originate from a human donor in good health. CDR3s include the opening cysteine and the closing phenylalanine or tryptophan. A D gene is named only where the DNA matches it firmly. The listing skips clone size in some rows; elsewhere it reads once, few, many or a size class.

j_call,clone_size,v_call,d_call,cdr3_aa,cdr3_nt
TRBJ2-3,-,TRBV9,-,CASSVALTDTQYF,TGTGCCAGCAGCGTAGCACTCACAGATACGCAGTATTTT
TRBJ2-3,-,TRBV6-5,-,CASSYSRASTDTQYF,TGTGCCAGCAGTTACTCGAGGGCTAGCACAGATACGCAGTATTTT
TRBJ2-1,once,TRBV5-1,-,CASNPGAYNEQFF,TGCGCCAGCAACCCAGGGGCCTACAATGAGCAGTTCTTC
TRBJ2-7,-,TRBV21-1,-,CASSKDHGARGLDEQYF,TGTGCCAGCAGCAAAGATCATGGTGCCAGGGGGCTTGATGAGCAGTACTTC
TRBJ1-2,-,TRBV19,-,CASTPSRVPSYGYTF,TGTGCCAGTACCCCATCCCGGGTCCCAAGCTATGGCTACACCTTC
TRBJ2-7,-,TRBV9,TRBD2,CASSGTSEMGEQYF,TGTGCCAGCAGCGGAACTAGCGAAATGGGTGAGCAGTACTTC
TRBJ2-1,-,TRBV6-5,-,CASSLDFHEQFF,TGTGCCAGCAGTCTAGATTTCCATGAGCAGTTCTTC
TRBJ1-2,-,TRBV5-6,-,CASSYPGSYDGYTF,TGTGCCAGCAGCTATCCCGGGTCATATGATGGCTACACCTTC
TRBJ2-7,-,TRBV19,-,CASSISMAYTYEQYF,TGTGCCAGTAGTATAAGTATGGCATACACCTACGAGCAGTACTTC
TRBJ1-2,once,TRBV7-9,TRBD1,CASSLVATGGDGYTF,TGTGCCAGCAGCTTAGTGGCGACAGGGGGAGATGGCTACACCTTC
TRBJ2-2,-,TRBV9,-,CASSVGTTSGELFF,TGTGCCAGCAGCGTAGGGACAACGTCCGGGGAGCTGTTTTTT
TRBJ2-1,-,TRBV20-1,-,CSAPLPNEQFF,TGCAGTGCTCCGCTACCCAATGAGCAGTTCTTC
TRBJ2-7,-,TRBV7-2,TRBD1,CASSGLRTGRNEQYF,TGTGCCAGCAGCGGCCTCCGGACAGGACGAAACGAGCAGTACTTC
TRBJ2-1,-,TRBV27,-,CASSLSRGSSYNEQFF,TGTGCCAGCAGTTTATCACGGGGGAGCTCCTACAATGAGCAGTTCTTC
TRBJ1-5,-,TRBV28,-,CASSFRTVSQPQHF,TGTGCCAGCAGTTTCAGGACAGTCAGTCAGCCCCAGCATTTT
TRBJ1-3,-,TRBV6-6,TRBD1,CASSYDRALSGNTIYF,TGTGCCAGCAGTTACGACAGGGCTCTCTCTGGAAACACCATATATTTT
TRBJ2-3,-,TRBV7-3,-,CASSSNRVPTDTQYF,TGTGCCAGCAGCTCCAACAGGGTTCCGACAGATACGCAGTATTTT
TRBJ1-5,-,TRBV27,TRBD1,CASSSGGMSNQPQHF,TGTGCCAGCAGTTCAGGGGGAATGAGCAATCAGCCCCAGCATTTT
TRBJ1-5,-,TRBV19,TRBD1,CASRSGTGYNQPQHF,TGTGCCAGTAGGTCAGGGACAGGGTACAATCAGCCCCAGCATTTT
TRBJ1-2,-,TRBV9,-,CASSDKEGFDYGYTF,TGTGCCAGCAGCGATAAAGAGGGTTTCGACTATGGCTACACCTTC
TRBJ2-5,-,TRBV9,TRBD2,CASSSSGTQETQYF,TGTGCCAGCAGCTCTAGCGGCACCCAAGAGACCCAGTACTTC
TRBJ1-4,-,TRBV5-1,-,CASSPITGSNTKLFF,TGCGCCAGCAGCCCTATTACAGGATCGAATACTAAACTGTTTTTT
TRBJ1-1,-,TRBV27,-,CASSLSGDTEAFF,TGTGCCAGCAGTTTATCCGGGGACACTGAAGCTTTCTTT
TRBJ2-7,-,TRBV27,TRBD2,CASTNTGGGPPDF,TGTGCCAGCACCAACACGGGAGGGGGACCCCCGGACTTC
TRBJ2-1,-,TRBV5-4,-,CASSLFSRVYNEQFF,TGTGCCAGCAGCTTGTTCTCCCGGGTTTACAATGAGCAGTTCTTC
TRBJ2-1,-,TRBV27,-,CASSYIAGNNEQFF,TGTGCCAGCAGTTACATCGCGGGCAACAATGAGCAGTTCTTC
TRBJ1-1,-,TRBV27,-,CASSSRGWNTEAFF,TGTGCCAGCAGTTCCAGGGGCTGGAACACTGAAGCTTTCTTT
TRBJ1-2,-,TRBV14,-,CASSHSDNVNYGYTF,TGTGCCAGCAGTCATAGTGACAACGTTAACTATGGCTACACCTTC
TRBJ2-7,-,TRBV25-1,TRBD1,CASSEDREFYEQYF,TGTGCCAGCAGTGAAGACAGGGAGTTCTACGAGCAGTACTTC
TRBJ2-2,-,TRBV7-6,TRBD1,CASSLTGGRTGELFF,TGTGCCAGCAGCCTTACAGGGGGCCGGACCGGGGAGCTGTTTTTT
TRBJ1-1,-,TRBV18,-,CASSPLTRGSAEAFF,TGTGCCAGCTCACCCCTGACCCGAGGGAGCGCTGAAGCTTTCTTT